This entry lists 9 T cell receptor beta chains sequenced from one sample in a study of cytomegalovirus exposure and HLA in healthy donors. Primers included in the PCR were 60 Vbeta and 13 Jbeta primers. Only in-frame clones appear in the TCRdb table, and some are missing; sequencing was by immunoSEQ multiplex PCR. The sample carries under 200,000 clones, around 85% recorded once. Source material: PBMCs. The receptors shown here come from a human donor in good health.

V and J are TRBV7-9 and TRBJ1-3, with D hard to call. The germline V gene encodes CDR1 SEHNR and CDR2 FQNEAQ (reference sequence). Deletions cut 5 bases from V and 4 bases from J, with 3 bases between. CDR3 length: 11 amino acids. The CDR3, as DNA: TGTGCCAGCAGCCTAGGAAACACCATATATTTT. Translating it yields CASSLGNTIYF.

This chain joins TRBV2 and TRBJ1-4, with D perhaps matching TRBD1 (6 bases). The CDR3 is 12 residues long. The ends were cut back, 9 bases at V and 10 bases at J, with 15 bases in the middle. Germline-derived CDR1 and CDR2 are SNHLY and FYNNEI. The CDR3 DNA reads TGTGCCAGTTCAGGGGACCTGGGAAAACTGTTTTTT. Protein product: CASSGDLGKLFF.

This clone was recorded a few times. The chain joins TRBV6-1 to TRBJ2-7, with D hard to call. From germline, CDR1 is MNHNS and CDR2 SASEGT. The V end was cut by 6 bases, the J end by 0 bases, with 9 bases between. The CDR3 is 13 residues long. The chain's CDR3 is CASRKTGSYEQYF. CDR3 coding DNA: TGTGCCAGCAGAAAGACTGGCTCCTACGAGCAGTACTTC.

The chain employs TRBV4-3 and TRBJ2-1; 8 bases line up with TRBD2. This CDR3 comprises 16 residues. Trimming at V came to 0 bases and at J to 4 bases, leaving 5 bases not matched to a gene. The germline V gene has CDR1 LGHNA and CDR2 YSLEER. The CDR3 spells CASSQDWERGYNEQFF. The CDR3 coding sequence is TGCGCCAGCAGCCAAGATTGGGAGCGGGGGTACAATGAGCAGTTCTTC.

This chain joins TRBV7-2 and TRBJ1-2; D is possibly TRBD1 (6 bases). Trimming cost V 2 bases and J 4 bases, with 17 bases left between them. The CDR3 loop spans 16 amino acids. Germline lookup yields CDR1 SGHTA and CDR2 FQGNSA. The CDR3 nucleotides are TGTGCCAGCAGCTTAAGGGTTGGGGGCTGGGTCTATGGCTACACCTTC. The encoded protein is CASSLRVGGWVYGYTF.

The rearrangement uses TRBV12-5 and TRBJ2-1; perhaps TRBD2 as D (7 bases). The V gene's germline CDR1 is LGHNT and CDR2 FRNRAP. Trimming stripped 5 bases from V and 5 bases from J, with 16 bases between. CDR3 length: 15 amino acids. For the CDR3, the DNA is TGTGCTAGTGGTAACGGGGGGCTGGAGAACAATGAGCAGTTCTTC. Protein product: CASGNGGLENNEQFF.

V and J are TRBV5-4 and TRBJ2-7, with 11 positions matching TRBD1. The CDR3 totals 15 residues. Germline CDR1 SGHNT, CDR2 YYREEE (reference sequence). V shed 0 bases, J shed 3 bases, and the junction held 2 bases outside the gene matches. CDR3 loop: CASSLGGQGDYEQYF. The CDR3 DNA sequence: TGTGCCAGCAGCTTGGGGGGACAGGGGGACTACGAGCAGTACTTC.

The chain has TRBV6-1 and TRBJ2-5; 7 bases map to TRBD2. This CDR3 has 15 amino acids. The V gene's germline CDR1 is MNHNS and CDR2 SASEGT. V was pared by 6 bases and J by 2 bases, with 9 bases of the junction left unmatched. For the CDR3, the DNA is TGTGCCAGCAGGACTTCGGGGGGAGGGCAAGAGACCCAGTACTTC. It specifies CASRTSGGGQETQYF.

The chain couples TRBV7-9 to TRBJ1-1; 7 bases match TRBD1. Germline V gene sequence: CDR1 SEHNR, CDR2 FQNEAQ (reference sequence). The CDR3 totals 14 residues. V shed 5 bases, J shed 1 base, and the junction held 4 bases outside the gene matches. This chain's CDR3 is CASSIDRENTEAFF. DNA of the CDR3: TGTGCCAGCAGCATAGACAGGGAGAACACTGAAGCTTTCTTT.